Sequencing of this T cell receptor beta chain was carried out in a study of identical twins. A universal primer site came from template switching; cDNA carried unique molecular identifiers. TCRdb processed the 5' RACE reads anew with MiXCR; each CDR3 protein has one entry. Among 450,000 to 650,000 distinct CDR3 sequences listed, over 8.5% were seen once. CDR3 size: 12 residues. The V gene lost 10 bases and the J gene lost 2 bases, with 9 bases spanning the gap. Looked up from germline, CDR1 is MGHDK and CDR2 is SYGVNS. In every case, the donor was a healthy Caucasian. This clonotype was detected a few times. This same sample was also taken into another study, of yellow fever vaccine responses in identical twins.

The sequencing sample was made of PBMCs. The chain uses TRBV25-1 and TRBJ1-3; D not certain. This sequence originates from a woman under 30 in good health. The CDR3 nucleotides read TGTGCCATCGAGGAACCTGGAAACACCATATATTTT. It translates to CAIEEPGNTIYF.